The 20 T cell receptor beta chains below all came from one sample that was sequenced in a study of quantifying T cell responses using KT2 cells. Turning to the study itself: TCR alpha and beta constant-region primers primed reverse transcription of RNA.

A single-stranded UMI oligo with SP2 sequence was ligated to cDNA 3' ends. First-round PCR used three to five cycles and beta primers RC1.1 and RC1.2 covering TRBC1 and TRBC2. MiXCR, applied by TCRdb to the UMI-ligation and nested PCR reads, yields one record per CDR3 protein. This sample yields 25,000 to 35,000 distinct CDR3 sequences, of which 6% to 9.5% are seen a single time; 15% to 17% belongs to the top ten. The specimen sequenced was PBMCs spiked with cells of the T cell clone KT2. The receptors were sampled from a human donor.

By share, this clonotype ranks as medium-sized. The chain carries TRBV27 and TRBJ1-2; no definite D call. The CDR3 extends over 15 amino acids. V lost 3 bases and J 4 bases, leaving 15 bases between the germline ends. Germline CDR1 and CDR2: MNHEY and SMNVEV (reference sequence). The CDR3 DNA reads as TGTGCCAGCAGTTTTGGGCAGTTTCCCCTCTATGGCTACACCTTC. Its protein is CASSFGQFPLYGYTF.

The V gene is TRBV29-1, the J gene TRBJ2-3; 8 bases are shared with TRBD1. The CDR3 has 15 residues. V was clipped by 3 bases and J by 3 bases; unmatched bases: 8. The germline V gene has CDR1 SQVTM and CDR2 ANQGSEA. CDR3 sequence: CSVEAGQVWTDTQYF. The CDR3 bases are TGCAGCGTTGAGGCGGGACAGGTGTGGACAGATACGCAGTATTTT.

The sample holds many counts of this clonotype. The chain uses TRBV7-9 and TRBJ2-1; 10 bases match TRBD2. The length of the CDR3 is 18 residues. The germline gives CDR1 SEHNR, CDR2 FQNEAQ (reference sequence). The V segment lost 5 bases and the J segment 8 bases; nucleotides outside the gene matches: 18. The CDR3, as DNA: TGTGCCAGCAGCCCCCAAACCGTTCTAGCGGGAGTGAACGATGAGCAGTTCTTC. Its translation: CASSPQTVLAGVNDEQFF.

Ten or more counts support this clonotype. The chain couples TRBV14 to TRBJ2-1, with a possible D match to TRBD2 (6 bases). The CDR3 totals 17 residues. Germline lookup yields CDR1 SGHDN and CDR2 FVKESK. Trimming removed 2 bases at V and 7 bases at J, with 21 bases between. The CDR3 DNA is TGTGCCAGCAGCCAACTCGCGGGGCTTGATTCGCGGAATGAGCAGTTCTTC. Translation: CASSQLAGLDSRNEQFF.

This clonotype was seen a handful of times. The V gene is TRBV27, the J gene TRBJ2-6; 10 bases map to TRBD2. Germline assignment: CDR1 MNHEY and CDR2 SMNVEV (reference sequence). The V segment lost 5 bases and the J segment 0 bases; nucleotides outside the gene matches: 7. CDR3 length: 18 amino acids. CDR3 in DNA: TGTGCCAGCAGTGCTATAGCGGGAGGAGTCTCTGGGGCCAACGTCCTGACTTTC. This gives the protein CASSAIAGGVSGANVLTF.

This clonotype was seen at least ten times. J is TRBJ2-7 and V is TRBV6-5; maybe TRBD1 (6 bases). The CDR3 totals 12 residues. Trimming took off 6 bases at V and 10 bases at J, with 16 bases between the two ends. Germline V CDR1 and CDR2: MNHEY, SVGAGI. The CDR3 region has the DNA TGTGCCAGCAGCCCAGGACAGCCCCCTCAGTACTTC. Translation: CASSPGQPPQYF.

V usage is TRBV20-1 and J usage is TRBJ2-7; 10 positions match TRBD1. The CDR3 is made up of 14 amino acids. Germline CDR1 reads DFQATT; CDR2 reads SNEGSKA (reference sequence). V shed 2 bases and J 4 bases; nucleotides not matched to a gene: 5. DNA of the CDR3: TGCAGTGCTAGATGGCCGGGACAGGGGTACGAGCAGTACTTC. As protein: CSARWPGQGYEQYF.

This clonotype has a count of ten or more. This sequence joins TRBV10-3 and TRBJ2-1; D remains ambiguous. The V gene lost 4 bases and the J gene lost 0 bases, with 10 bases spanning the gap. The CDR3 extends over 15 amino acids. Germline loops: CDR1 ENHRY, CDR2 SYGVKD. The CDR3 nucleotides are TGTGCCATCAGTGGTGGGGAAGACTCCTACAATGAGCAGTTCTTC. Protein product: CAISGGEDSYNEQFF.

This clonotype was recorded at least ten times. The chain couples TRBV7-8 to TRBJ2-3, with 12 positions matching TRBD2. V gave up 4 bases and J gave up 3 bases; unmatched junction bases: 5. This CDR3 is 16 amino acids long. Per germline, CDR1 SGHVS and CDR2 FQNEAQ. This CDR3 is CASSSGLAGLTDTQYF. The CDR3, as DNA: TGTGCCAGCAGCTCAGGACTAGCGGGGCTTACAGATACGCAGTATTTT.

The table lists this clonotype with many counts. The chain employs TRBV7-2 and TRBJ2-1, with 12 bases that match TRBD2. The V segment lost 4 bases and the J segment 2 bases; nucleotides outside the gene matches: 0. Germline assignment: CDR1 SGHTA and CDR2 FQGNSA. The CDR3 is made up of 15 amino acids. This CDR3 is CASSSSGGAYNEQFF. CDR3 DNA sequence: TGTGCCAGCAGCTCTAGCGGGGGGGCCTACAATGAGCAGTTCTTC.

This clonotype showed up just a few times. V and J are TRBV3-1 and TRBJ2-5; D gene unclear. CDR1 is LGHDT, CDR2 YNNKEL, per germline (reference sequence). V was cut by 2 bases and J by 1 base, with 5 bases left in between. CDR3 length: 13 residues. In DNA form, the CDR3 reads TGTGCCAGCAGCCAAACAGTCCAAGAGACCCAGTACTTC. Translating gives CASSQTVQETQYF.

This clonotype was found a few times. The V and J genes are TRBV29-1 and TRBJ2-1, with a possible D match to TRBD2 (6 bases). From germline, CDR1 is SQVTM and CDR2 ANQGSEA. With 7 bases removed from V and 4 bases from J, the gap between germline ends came to 11 bases. The CDR3 extends over 12 amino acids. CDR3 protein: CSGLAQYNEQFF. The CDR3 DNA sequence: TGCAGCGGGCTAGCGCAATACAATGAGCAGTTCTTC.

This clonotype appeared a few times. This chain connects TRBV2 to TRBJ2-3, with a weak D call TRBD2 (6 bases). The CDR3 contains 13 residues. Per germline, CDR1 SNHLY and CDR2 FYNNEI. V was trimmed by 8 bases and J by 0 bases, leaving 9 bases between them. CDR3 nucleotide sequence: TGTGCCAGCCGGGGGTGGAGCACAGATACGCAGTATTTT. Translating gives CASRGWSTDTQYF. Full variable domain (missing parts from reference TRBV2 and TRBJ2-3): EPEVTQTPSHQVTQMGQEVILRCVPISNHLYFYWYRQILGQKVEFLVSFYNNEISEKSEIFDDQFSVERPDGSNFTLKIRSTKLEDSAMYFCASRGWSTDTQYFGPGTRLTVL.

The gene calls are TRBV4-2 and TRBJ2-5; no clear D gene. The germline V and J ends were trimmed by 1 base and 3 bases, with 6 bases remaining between them. The CDR3 is made up of 13 amino acids. In germline, CDR1 is LGHNA, CDR2 YNFKEQ. DNA of the CDR3: TGTGCCAGCAGCCAAGGTTTGGAAGAGACCCAGTACTTC. The encoded protein is CASSQGLEETQYF.

This clonotype was seen many times. V gene TRBV29-1 combines with J gene TRBJ2-3; D uncertain. V lost 4 bases to trimming and J lost 2 bases, with 13 bases between them. Germline CDR1 is SQVTM and CDR2 is ANQGSEA. The length of the CDR3 is 14 residues. The CDR3 region is CSVVTEIPTDTQYF. The CDR3 DNA is TGCAGCGTTGTTACGGAAATCCCCACAGATACGCAGTATTTT.

The DNA of the CDR3 is TGTGCCAGCAGCTTAGATGGTACAGGGATCTCTGGAAACACCATATATTTT. Translating gives CASSLDGTGISGNTIYF. The V call is TRBV7-2, the J call TRBJ1-3; the D gene is possibly TRBD1 (6 bases). Per germline, CDR1 SGHTA and CDR2 FQGNSA. The CDR3 totals 17 residues. V lost 1 base and J lost 0, with 13 bases in between.

Of note for this clonotype: It may be a read error: a sequence one base away is much more abundant. The V gene is TRBV7-2, the J gene TRBJ1-1, with D possibly TRBD1 on 6 matching bases. Germline loops: CDR1 SGHTA, CDR2 FQGNSA. V was pared by 5 bases and J by 4 bases, with 17 bases between. The CDR3 loop spans 15 amino acids. DNA for the CDR3: TGTGCCAGCAGCCAGGCAGGGGTTGTAGGCACTGAAGCTTTCTTT. Its protein is CASSQAGVVGTEAFF.

This clonotype occurred a few times. V and J are TRBV10-3 and TRBJ1-6, with D possibly being TRBD1 (5 bases). Trimming removed 7 bases at V and 4 bases at J, with 11 bases between. The CDR3 sequence is 14 residues long. The germline V gene has CDR1 ENHRY and CDR2 SYGVKD. CDR3 nucleotide sequence: TGTGCCATCAAAGATGGGGGTTATAATTCACCCCTCCACTTT. It translates to CAIKDGGYNSPLHF.

This clonotype was detected many times. The V and J genes are TRBV4-2 and TRBJ1-2; TRBD1 matches 9 bases. The CDR3 sequence is 16 residues long. The germline V gene has CDR1 LGHNA and CDR2 YNFKEQ. V trimming: 3 bases; J trimming: 8 bases; junction bases outside the gene matches: 13. Here the CDR3 DNA reads TGTGCCAGCAGCCATGAGGGGGACAGGGTAAATAAAGGCTACACCTTC. Residues: CASSHEGDRVNKGYTF.

In its sample, this clonotype was seen a few times. The J gene is TRBJ1-1, the V gene TRBV14; 8 nucleotides agree with TRBD1. The germline V gene has CDR1 SGHDN and CDR2 FVKESK. The CDR3 spans 15 residues. Unmatched junction bases numbered 12, after V lost 1 base and J lost 11 bases. Written as DNA, the CDR3 is TGTGCCAGCAGCCAAGGGTTTGGACAGGGAATCAGGGCTTTCTTT. Translation: CASSQGFGQGIRAFF.